Below, one T cell receptor beta chain is given with its context. Which antigen it targets is not known. No base quality information exists; no much larger clone differs at one position. The source of the sample is a study of T cell changes during pregnancy in multiple sclerosis (dated by TCRdb to the late 2010s). With respect to the entire study: The study examined how the T cell repertoire changed over the course of pregnancy in women with multiple sclerosis.

The method was the immunoSEQ multiplex PCR assay. TCRdb took over this immuneACCESS table, retaining in-frame rearrangements with V and J assigned. Such tables are incomplete; in checked studies, under half of the missing clones stem from an unresolved V gene, and the remainder is unexplained. Present in this sample are around 35,000 clones, around nine tenths of which were seen just once. About 0.4% of the sample goes to the ten largest clones. CDR1 SGHTA and CDR2 FQGTGA are derived from the germline V gene. V was cut back by 2 bases and J by 7 bases, leaving a gap of 10 bases between them. The CDR3 goes from the cysteine to the phenylalanine over 13 residues. Only CDR3 DNA remains: 39 bases, in frame from the first base.

Specimen: CD4+ T cells from peripheral blood mononuclear cells, collected in the second trimester of pregnancy. This chain is built from TRBV7-3 and TRBJ2-3; too little of a D gene remains to name it. The receptor was derived from a female donor with multiple sclerosis, enrolled in a pregnancy study. The CDR3 corresponds to CASSLEVVNTQYF. The DNA reads as follows: TGTGCCAGCAGCTTAGAGGTGGTGAATACGCAGTATTTT.